This entry is about one T cell receptor (beta chain). Antigen unknown. RNA transcripts served as template for amplifying TCR beta CDR3 sequences. RT-PCR was first run with HTBI primers, then multiplex PCR in a second round. Each CDR3 protein is one row after TCRdb ran MiXCR on the multiplex PCR reads. The data show some 240,000 distinct CDR3 sequences, around 42% seen once. This sample is part of a study of Graves' ophthalmopathy and Graves' hyperthyroidism. The V segment lost 2 bases and the J segment 4 bases; nucleotides outside the gene matches: 4. CDR1 is MNHNY and CDR2 is SVGAGI in the germline V gene (reference sequence). The CDR3 has 14 amino acids. If patients had other autoimmune diseases, uncontrolled infections, pregnancy or lactation, they were excluded. As diagnostic evidence, clinical symptoms, serum thyroxine, TRAb, thyroid ultrasound and orbital computed tomography were relied upon. General study results and limits: The model forecast ophthalmopathy progression, reaching roughly 71% sensitivity and around 72% specificity. In blood appeared most of the expanded thyroid clonotypes whose frequency exceeded 0.001.

This clonotype was sampled from an adult man with Graves' ophthalmopathy. The chain uses TRBV6-6 and TRBJ1-2; 7 bases are a match to TRBD1. The sample taken for sequencing was peripheral blood. The CDR3 bases are TGTGCCAGCAGTTACGCAGGGGGGGGCTATGGCTACACCTTC. It translates to CASSYAGGGYGYTF.